This TCR beta chain is from a study of T cells in Graves' hyperthyroidism and ophthalmopathy (dated by TCRdb to between 2018 and 2021). Broadly, across the study: Peripheral blood samples were taken at initial diagnosis, before any treatment was given. TCR V-J signatures able to tell the groups apart were searched for in a discovery cohort of 100 patients, of whom around 42 had Graves' ophthalmopathy and 57 had stable Graves' hyperthyroidism. Whether ophthalmopathy could be predicted prospectively was tested in an independent validation cohort made up of under 20 hyperthyroidism patients plus 17 patients who later progressed to ophthalmopathy. For training and testing, the 100 or so patients in the discovery cohort were randomly divided in a 7:3 ratio. In addition, the study compared T-cell repertoires in thyroid tissue and in blood from several Graves' hyperthyroidism patients. Following sampling, methimazole starting at 30 mg daily was given to hyperthyroidism patients, and high-dose intravenous methylprednisolone was given to ophthalmopathy patients. The paper describes TCR Vbeta CDR3 sequencing of 140 or so peripheral blood samples, made up of around 41 ophthalmopathy patients, some 76 hyperthyroidism patients and 17 progressor patients.

This clonotype occurred many times. The antigen this receptor binds is unknown. Within one base of it there is no much larger clone, and no base qualities were kept. Trimming leaves V shorter by 8 bases and J shorter by 0 bases, with the junction holding 4 bases beyond the gene matches. The CDR3 sequence holds 14 residues, the cysteine and phenylalanine included. Only the CDR3 region is kept as DNA, spanning 42 bases read in frame from base 1. The germline V gene (reference sequence) sets CDR1 to LGHDT and CDR2 to YNNKEL. Stable Graves' hyperthyroidism was defined as the absence of progression to ophthalmopathy over 18 months of follow-up. Hyperthyroidism patients were aged 18 to 65 years and newly diagnosed, with disease duration of less than 2 months. Patients with uncontrolled infections, other autoimmune diseases, pregnancy or lactation were excluded. Clinical symptoms, serum thyroxine and TRAb, thyroid ultrasound, and orbital computed tomography formed the basis for the diagnoses. Ficoll-Paque density gradient centrifugation was used to isolate PBMCs from about 10 ml of fresh peripheral blood. Total RNA was extracted using Trizol reagent, and RNA quality was assessed on an Agilent 2100 Bioanalyzer.

The TCR beta CDR3 regions were amplified from the RNA transcripts. For the first round of RT-PCR on the TCR CDR3, the HTBI primer set was used together with the Qiagen OneStep RT-PCR kit. Libraries were constructed in a second round of multiplex PCR, after which size selection and purification were carried out. Libraries were sequenced paired-end with 100 bp reads on an Illumina HiSeq2000. The paper's processing steps were these. SOAPnuke was used to process the raw data, throwing out any read that contained adapters or uncalled bases, had a mean Phred below 15, or lacked an exact constant-primer or identifier match. COPE v1.2.5 was used to merge high-quality paired reads, and clonotypes were defined as unique nucleotide sequences. Clonotypes were aligned to IMGT TRBV, TRBD and TRBJ reference segments using MiTCR v1.1. The analysis included only V-J combinations with a frequency above 0.0001, which together covered about 99% of the repertoires. A TCS score was defined as the ratio between F50 (clonal expansion) and ExV (chaos), using BLOSUM62-based TCRdist between CDR3 peptides within each V-J. Welch's t-statistics and random forest reduced fewer than 550 V-J features to under 15, which were used in a naive Bayes classifier (R e1071). Starting from the raw public reads, TCRdb applied fastp trimming at Q25, assembled clones with MiXCR and retained in-frame beta chains. CDR3 protein duplicates are merged, each entry listing the most common genes and DNA. These V and J calls are TCRdb output, not the study's own analysis. For this sample the table gives some 300,000 distinct CDR3 sequences, of which roughly an eighth were detected only once. The leading ten clones occupy 7.9% of the sample.

What the study reported, not specific to this receptor: Most expanded thyroid clonotypes (frequency above 0.001) were also found in blood, which suggests that blood repertoires may mirror thyroid immune responses. In cross-validation, a model built on a 13 V-J signature told ophthalmopathy apart from stable hyperthyroidism with 85% to 90% sensitivity and around 81% specificity, and in testing the same model reached 80%/75%. No statistical method was used to set the sample size in advance, and investigators knew the group allocation. In validation, the model predicted progression to ophthalmopathy with 55% to 71% sensitivity and roughly 72% specificity, a median of about 6 months before onset.

This receptor was identified in a woman aged 40 to 55 with Graves' hyperthyroidism. The specimen was blood. Recombination connected TRBV3-1 to TRBJ2-7; 10 bases in between match TRBD2. The CDR3 protein is CASRPSGSSYEQYF. Here is the DNA: TGTGCCAGCCGCCCTAGCGGGAGCTCCTACGAGCAGTACTTC.